This TCR beta chain appears in the sequencing data of a study of CXCR3-negative and CXCR3-positive naive CD8 T cells. Whole-study context: Every library held about 1.5 +/- 0.3 million TRB reads, and the total came to around 150 million.

Of note for this clonotype: Its antigen is not identified.

The CDR3 has 15 amino acids. The germline V gene has CDR1 DFQATT and CDR2 SNEGSKA (reference sequence). Points from the study as a whole: Naive subsets had comparable surface CD5, so TRB CDR3 properties gauged TCR strength. CXCR3-negative naive cells had less hydrophobic TRB CDR3s than did CXCR3-positive naive cells.

Each TRB cDNA library was prepared by 5' RACE (with UMI labels). From the 5' RACE reads, TCRdb lists one entry per CDR3 protein and no DNA. In all, the sample yields around 88,000 distinct CDR3 sequences. The sequenced material came from naive CXCR3+ CD8+ T cells from blood. Subset of the sample: CD45RO-CCR7+CD27+CD95- naive CD8+ T cells expressing CXCR3 (TNR3+). The clonotype was recovered from a human donor in good health. Some clones in this sample may be carry-over from other donors' samples. The V gene is TRBV20-1, the J gene TRBJ2-7. CDR3 residues: CSARDSEQIPYEQYF.